The rows below give T cell receptor beta chains drawn from one sample of a study of OX40 agonist ivuxolimab in advanced cancers. Measured with immunoSEQ multiplex PCR; TCRdb has only the in-frame clones, and not every one. The table has 60,000 to 70,000 clones, 80% seen once. The sequences come from CD4+ or CD8+ T cells sorted from blood, collected in a trial of the OX40 agonist ivuxolimab. These receptors all stem from an adult with an advanced solid tumor such as melanoma, head and neck, liver or kidney cancer. The CDR3 runs from the conserved cysteine through the conserved F or W. A D gene is named only where the DNA matches it firmly. Clone size is stated in some rows and not others, as once, few, many or a class when expanded.

clone size: once
D gene: NA
V gene: TRBV7-2
J gene: TRBJ2-1
CDR3 DNA: TGTGCCAGCCGGTTGGCCCTGAATGAGCAGTTCTTC
CDR3 protein: CASRLALNEQFF

clone size: NA
D gene: NA
V gene: TRBV6-5
J gene: TRBJ2-2
CDR3 DNA: TGTGCCAGCAGTTATGACACCAACACCGGGGAGCTGTTTTTT
CDR3 protein: CASSYDTNTGELFF

clone size: NA
D gene: NA
V gene: TRBV7-9
J gene: TRBJ2-1
CDR3 DNA: TGTGCCAGCAGCTTAACCAGGGCCCAGAATGAGCAGTTCTTC
CDR3 protein: CASSLTRAQNEQFF

clone size: NA
D gene: TRBD1
V gene: TRBV18
J gene: TRBJ1-6
CDR3 DNA: TGTGCCAGCTCATCATTAGGACAGGAAGGAAATTCACCCCTCCACTTT
CDR3 protein: CASSSLGQEGNSPLHF

clone size: NA
D gene: NA
V gene: TRBV11-2
J gene: TRBJ1-1
CDR3 DNA: TGTGCCACCAAACCCACCGGAGGGGCGAACACTGAAGCTTTCTTT
CDR3 protein: CATKPTGGANTEAFF

clone size: once
D gene: TRBD2
V gene: TRBV6-1
J gene: TRBJ2-7
CDR3 DNA: TGTGCCAGCAGTGAAGTTCTAGCGGGGGCCTCCTACGAGCAGTACTTC
CDR3 protein: CASSEVLAGASYEQYF

clone size: NA
D gene: TRBD2
V gene: TRBV10-3
J gene: TRBJ2-3
CDR3 DNA: TGTGCCATCAGGGAAAGGCTAGCGGGGGCTGATACGCAGTATTTT
CDR3 protein: CAIRERLAGADTQYF

clone size: once
D gene: NA
V gene: TRBV5-1
J gene: TRBJ1-4
CDR3 DNA: TGCGCCAGCAGCCCGGGGTGGAGGGCCCAAAATGAAAAACTGTTTTTT
CDR3 protein: CASSPGWRAQNEKLFF

clone size: once
D gene: NA
V gene: TRBV4-1
J gene: TRBJ2-4
CDR3 DNA: TGCGCCAGCAGCCCCCTGGGGAGGGGGTTATACTTC
CDR3 protein: CASSPLGRGLYF

clone size: NA
D gene: TRBD1
V gene: TRBV4-1
J gene: TRBJ2-5
CDR3 DNA: TGCGCCAGCAGCCAAGATCGGCAGGGGGCTCTTTTGGAGACCCAGTACTTC
CDR3 protein: CASSQDRQGALLETQYF

clone size: NA
D gene: NA
V gene: TRBV5-1
J gene: TRBJ2-3
CDR3 DNA: TGCGCCAGCAGCTTGGCCAATAGCCGTGGAGATACGCAGTATTTT
CDR3 protein: CASSLANSRGDTQYF

clone size: NA
D gene: TRBD1
V gene: TRBV4-3
J gene: TRBJ2-5
CDR3 DNA: TGCGCCAGCTCCCTACAGGGGGTCGGAGAGACCCAGTACTTC
CDR3 protein: CASSLQGVGETQYF

clone size: NA
D gene: NA
V gene: TRBV5-8
J gene: TRBJ1-2
CDR3 DNA: TGTGCCAGCAGCGTTTTGGGGGGGGACTATGGCTACACCTTC
CDR3 protein: CASSVLGGDYGYTF

clone size: NA
D gene: NA
V gene: TRBV7-7
J gene: TRBJ2-3
CDR3 DNA: TGTGCCAGCAGCTTTTCCGGGGAAGATACGCAGTATTTT
CDR3 protein: CASSFSGEDTQYF

clone size: once
D gene: NA
V gene: TRBV6-6
J gene: TRBJ2-3
CDR3 DNA: TGTGCCAGCACCTTCGCAGGTCGGGCAGATACGCAGTATTTT
CDR3 protein: CASTFAGRADTQYF

clone size: NA
D gene: NA
V gene: TRBV7-9
J gene: TRBJ1-2
CDR3 DNA: TGTGCCAGCAGCGCGGACGCCCGAGCTAACTATGGCTACACCTTC
CDR3 protein: CASSADARANYGYTF

clone size: NA
D gene: TRBD1
V gene: TRBV6-1
J gene: TRBJ1-6
CDR3 DNA: TGTGCCAGCAGTACAAACAGGGGGGATTCACCCCTCCACTTT
CDR3 protein: CASSTNRGDSPLHF

clone size: once
D gene: NA
V gene: TRBV7-8
J gene: TRBJ2-5
CDR3 DNA: TGTGCCAGCAGCGCGACCGGGGTCAGACAAGAGACCCAGTACTTC
CDR3 protein: CASSATGVRQETQYF

clone size: NA
D gene: TRBD1
V gene: TRBV5-1
J gene: TRBJ2-1
CDR3 DNA: TGCGCCAGCAGCCGGGACAGGGTAATGGGTGAGCAGTTCTTC
CDR3 protein: CASSRDRVMGEQFF

clone size: few
D gene: NA
V gene: TRBV10-2
J gene: TRBJ1-1
CDR3 DNA: TGCGCCAGCAGTGAGGGCACTGAAGCTTTCTTT
CDR3 protein: CASSEGTEAFF

clone size: NA
D gene: NA
V gene: TRBV6-1
J gene: TRBJ2-2
CDR3 DNA: TGTGCCAGCAGGCTGGGGGGTAGTAACACCGGGGAGCTGTTTTTT
CDR3 protein: CASRLGGSNTGELFF

clone size: NA
D gene: NA
V gene: TRBV5-4
J gene: TRBJ2-2
CDR3 DNA: TGTGCCAGCGGGACGGGAATCGGCACCGGGGAGCTGTTTTTT
CDR3 protein: CASGTGIGTGELFF

clone size: NA
D gene: NA
V gene: TRBV5-5
J gene: TRBJ1-6
CDR3 DNA: TGTGCCAGCAGTAACAGGGAAGTTGGCTCACCCCTCCACTTT
CDR3 protein: CASSNREVGSPLHF

clone size: few
D gene: TRBD1
V gene: TRBV6-5
J gene: TRBJ1-3
CDR3 DNA: TGTGCCAGCAGTCACAGGGGAGGAACGTATTTT
CDR3 protein: CASSHRGGTYF

clone size: NA
D gene: TRBD1
V gene: TRBV30
J gene: TRBJ1-5
CDR3 DNA: TGTGCCTGGACGACCGGACAGGGGGCCAGCAATCAGCCCCAGCATTTT
CDR3 protein: CAWTTGQGASNQPQHF

clone size: few
D gene: NA
V gene: TRBV5-4
J gene: TRBJ2-3
CDR3 DNA: TGTGCCAGCAGCATGGACTACCGCACAGATACGCAGTATTTT
CDR3 protein: CASSMDYRTDTQYF

clone size: NA
D gene: NA
V gene: TRBV19
J gene: TRBJ1-2
CDR3 DNA: TGTGCCAGTAGTTCAATCAGGGGTGGTCAGAACTATGGCTACACCTTC
CDR3 protein: CASSSIRGGQNYGYTF

clone size: NA
D gene: NA
V gene: TRBV30
J gene: TRBJ1-3
CDR3 DNA: TGTGCCTGGAGTGAGGGTCGTCTCCGAAACACCATATATTTT
CDR3 protein: CAWSEGRLRNTIYF

clone size: NA
D gene: NA
V gene: TRBV18
J gene: TRBJ1-5
CDR3 DNA: TGTGCCAGCTCACCACCCACAGGGCATGAGCCGCCCCAGCATTTT
CDR3 protein: CASSPPTGHEPPQHF

clone size: NA
D gene: NA
V gene: TRBV18
J gene: TRBJ2-2
CDR3 DNA: TGTGCCAGCTCACCAGAGTTAAACACCGGGGAGCTGTTTTTT
CDR3 protein: CASSPELNTGELFF

clone size: NA
D gene: NA
V gene: TRBV19
J gene: TRBJ1-2
CDR3 DNA: TGTGCCAGTAGTCTTACCATGCAGGGTAACTATGGCTACACCTTC
CDR3 protein: CASSLTMQGNYGYTF

clone size: few
D gene: TRBD1
V gene: TRBV11-2
J gene: TRBJ1-5
CDR3 DNA: TGTGCCAGCAGTTTCGCGACAGGGCCTAATCAGCCCCAGCATTTT
CDR3 protein: CASSFATGPNQPQHF

clone size: few
D gene: NA
V gene: TRBV5-1
J gene: TRBJ2-7
CDR3 DNA: TGCGCCAGCAGCTTGCAGGGTACTTACGAGCAGTACTTC
CDR3 protein: CASSLQGTYEQYF

clone size: NA
D gene: TRBD1
V gene: TRBV5-4
J gene: TRBJ1-4
CDR3 DNA: TGTGCCAGCAGCAACACCGGGACAGGGGGCGAAAAACTGTTTTTT
CDR3 protein: CASSNTGTGGEKLFF

clone size: NA
D gene: NA
V gene: TRBV4-1
J gene: TRBJ2-1
CDR3 DNA: TGCGCCAGCAGCCAAGATATTGCAGGGGTCGATGAGCAGTTCTTC
CDR3 protein: CASSQDIAGVDEQFF

clone size: NA
D gene: NA
V gene: TRBV5-8
J gene: TRBJ1-3
CDR3 DNA: TGTGCCAGCAGCTGGGCCCCCGTCAGTGGTGACACCATATATTTT
CDR3 protein: CASSWAPVSGDTIYF

clone size: few
D gene: NA
V gene: TRBV6-1
J gene: TRBJ2-2
CDR3 DNA: TGTGCCAGCAAACTTATGGGTCAGAACACCGGGGAGCTGTTTTTT
CDR3 protein: CASKLMGQNTGELFF

clone size: NA
D gene: TRBD2
V gene: TRBV5-1
J gene: TRBJ2-1
CDR3 DNA: TGCGCCAGCAGCTTGGAGGCGGGGGGGCCCTACAATGAGCAGTTCTTC
CDR3 protein: CASSLEAGGPYNEQFF

clone size: once
D gene: TRBD1
V gene: TRBV6-1
J gene: TRBJ1-1
CDR3 DNA: TGTGCCAGCAGACCATTGGGACAGGGGGGTAAAGAAGCTTTCTTT
CDR3 protein: CASRPLGQGGKEAFF

clone size: NA
D gene: NA
V gene: TRBV5-1
J gene: TRBJ2-7
CDR3 DNA: TGCGCCAGCAGCGACGGATTCAGGGGTCATCCTCCGCTTTACGAGCAGTACTTC
CDR3 protein: CASSDGFRGHPPLYEQYF

clone size: NA
D gene: TRBD1
V gene: TRBV28
J gene: TRBJ1-2
CDR3 DNA: TGTGCCAGCAGCTCACAGGGGCGTGGATATGGCTACACCTTC
CDR3 protein: CASSSQGRGYGYTF

clone size: NA
D gene: NA
V gene: TRBV6-5
J gene: TRBJ1-2
CDR3 DNA: TGTGCCAGCAGAGACGGGACTGGGTACGGCTACACCTTC
CDR3 protein: CASRDGTGYGYTF

clone size: NA
D gene: TRBD1
V gene: TRBV5-6
J gene: TRBJ2-3
CDR3 DNA: TGTGCCAGCAGCTTGGAGTCGACAGGGCGCACAGATACGCAGTATTTT
CDR3 protein: CASSLESTGRTDTQYF

clone size: few
D gene: TRBD1
V gene: TRBV7-9
J gene: TRBJ1-1
CDR3 DNA: TGTGCCAGCAGCTTACGAGAGGACAGGGAGGCTTTCTTT
CDR3 protein: CASSLREDREAFF

clone size: once
D gene: NA
V gene: TRBV5-1
J gene: TRBJ1-1
CDR3 DNA: TGCGCCAGCAGCCCCGGGGCGAGGAACACTGAAGCTTTCTTT
CDR3 protein: CASSPGARNTEAFF

clone size: NA
D gene: NA
V gene: TRBV25-1
J gene: TRBJ1-2
CDR3 DNA: TGTGCCAGCAGTGAATCGGGGTTGGGGGGCGAGAATGGCTACACCTTC
CDR3 protein: CASSESGLGGENGYTF

clone size: NA
D gene: TRBD2
V gene: TRBV6-5
J gene: TRBJ2-7
CDR3 DNA: TGTGCCAGCAGGGCCAGCGGGGGTACCTACGAGCAGTACTTC
CDR3 protein: CASRASGGTYEQYF

clone size: NA
D gene: NA
V gene: TRBV11-2
J gene: TRBJ1-2
CDR3 DNA: TGTGCCAGCAGCTTAGATTGGCGGACCTATGGCTACACCTTC
CDR3 protein: CASSLDWRTYGYTF

clone size: NA
D gene: NA
V gene: TRBV18
J gene: TRBJ2-2
CDR3 DNA: TGTGCCAGCTCTTTATCACCGAACACCGGGGAGCTGTTTTTT
CDR3 protein: CASSLSPNTGELFF